Below are 3 T cell receptor beta chains sequenced from a single sample in a study of shared clonotypes between healthy human individuals. Measured with immunoSEQ multiplex PCR; TCRdb has only the in-frame clones, and not every one. The sample yields 650,000 to 700,000 clones, roughly 88% seen once. The sample comprised memory CD8+ T cells from PBMCs. Regarding subset: CD45RO+ cells pooled with CCR7-negative TemRA cells. Every receptor here comes from a young man in good health. Some clones in this sample may be carry-over from other donors' samples.

The chain recombines TRBV29-1 with TRBJ2-2; 8 bases agree with TRBD2. Losses at the gene ends were 3 bases for V and 5 bases for J; bases not matched to a gene: 2. Germline loops: CDR1 SQVTM, CDR2 ANQGSEA. The CDR3 runs 13 residues. CDR3 DNA: TGCAGCGTTGAGGCTAGCGGGACCGGGGAGCTGTTTTTT. Residues: CSVEASGTGELFF.

J is TRBJ2-2 and V is TRBV7-2; 7 bases are shared with TRBD1. The CDR3 extends over 14 amino acids. Germline CDR1 and CDR2: SGHTA and FQGNSA. With V trimmed by 3 bases and J by 6 bases, 4 bases remained unmatched. The DNA for the CDR3 is TGTGCCAGCAGCTTGACAGGGTACGCCGGGGAGCTGTTTTTT. Amino acids: CASSLTGYAGELFF. The variable domain in full, with the rest retrieved from reference TRBV7-2 and TRBJ2-2, is GAGVSQSPSNKVTEKGKDVELRCDPISGHTALYWYRQSLGQGLEFLIYFQGNSAPDKSGLPSDRFSAERTGGSVSTLTIQRTQQEDSAVYLCASSLTGYAGELFFGEGSRLTVL.

The chain joins TRBV4-3 to TRBJ1-4, with 7 bases identical to TRBD1. Germline V gene sequence: CDR1 LGHNA, CDR2 YSLEER. The CDR3 is 14 amino acids. The trim removed 4 bases at V and 5 bases at J, leaving 4 bases unmatched. CDR3 loop: CASSRWDSNEKLFF. CDR3 bases: TGCGCCAGCAGCCGCTGGGACAGCAATGAAAAACTGTTTTTT.